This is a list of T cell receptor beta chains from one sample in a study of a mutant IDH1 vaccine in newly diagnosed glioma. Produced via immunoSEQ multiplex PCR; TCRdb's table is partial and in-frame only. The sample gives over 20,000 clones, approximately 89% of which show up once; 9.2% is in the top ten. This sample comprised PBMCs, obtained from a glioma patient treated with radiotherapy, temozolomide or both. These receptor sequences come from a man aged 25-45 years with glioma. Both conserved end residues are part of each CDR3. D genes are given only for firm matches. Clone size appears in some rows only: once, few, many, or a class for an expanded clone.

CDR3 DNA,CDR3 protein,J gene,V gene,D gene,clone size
TGCGCCAGCAACTTAGTAGGCGGCTCGGAGGACGAGCAGTACTTC,CASNLVGGSEDEQYF,TRBJ2-7,TRBV5-1,-,-
TGTGCCAGTAGTGCCCGGACTAGCGGGGGTTACGAGCAGTACTTC,CASSARTSGGYEQYF,TRBJ2-7,TRBV19,TRBD2,-
TGTGCTAGTGGTTTGTCGGCCTACTATGGCTACACCTTC,CASGLSAYYGYTF,TRBJ1-2,TRBV12-5,-,-
TGTGCCAGCAGCCAGGGACTAGCGGGAGTAGAGACCCAGTACTTC,CASSQGLAGVETQYF,TRBJ2-5,TRBV14,TRBD2,-
TGTGCCATCAGTGAGTCGTTGTACCGACAGGGAACTAATGAAAAACTGTTTTTT,CAISESLYRQGTNEKLFF,TRBJ1-4,TRBV10-3,TRBD1,-
TGTGCCACCGGGAGGGCTAACTATGGCTACACCTTC,CATGRANYGYTF,TRBJ1-2,TRBV15,-,-
TGTGCCAGCAGCCCCGGTGAGGGTCGGTCCTACGAGCAGTACTTC,CASSPGEGRSYEQYF,TRBJ2-7,TRBV11-3,-,once
TGTGCCAGCAGCTCCACCCCCTGGGGGGCGATCCAAGAGACCCAGTACTTC,CASSSTPWGAIQETQYF,TRBJ2-5,TRBV7-8,-,few
TGTGCCAGCAGTACCTGGAAGGGGCGGGATGCAGATACGCAGTATTTT,CASSTWKGRDADTQYF,TRBJ2-3,TRBV7-9,-,-
TGTGCCAGCAGTTACCGGGACGCAGTTCCATGGGCGACCCAGTACTTC,CASSYRDAVPWATQYF,TRBJ2-5,TRBV6-5,-,-
TGTGCCAGCAGCTCCCCGCGGGGGCGCTTCCATGAGCAGTTCTTC,CASSSPRGRFHEQFF,TRBJ2-1,TRBV11-2,-,-
TGTGCCAGTAGTATAGGGGGAGGGGACGGACAGCCCCAGCATTTT,CASSIGGGDGQPQHF,TRBJ1-5,TRBV19,-,-
TGCAGCGTTATACGGGTGTGGGGGAACACTGAAGCTTTCTTT,CSVIRVWGNTEAFF,TRBJ1-1,TRBV29-1,-,-
TGTGCCAGCAGCCTCCGGGACCAAGAGACCCAGTACTTC,CASSLRDQETQYF,TRBJ2-5,TRBV11-1,-,-
TGCGCCAGCAGCTTGGGGACTAGCGGGACCGGGGAGCTGTTTTTT,CASSLGTSGTGELFF,TRBJ2-2,TRBV5-1,TRBD2,once
TGCAGTGCTAACCGGGAGCACGAGCAGTACTTC,CSANREHEQYF,TRBJ2-7,TRBV20-1,-,-
TGTGCCAGCAGTCTAAGGGGAACGGCCTACGAGCAGTACTTC,CASSLRGTAYEQYF,TRBJ2-7,TRBV27,-,-
TGTGCCAGCAGCCGCGGGACGGACGGTTACGAGCAGTACTTC,CASSRGTDGYEQYF,TRBJ2-7,TRBV5-4,-,-
TGTGCCAGCTCACCCCCGACCAGCGGGAGTATGTACGAGCAGTACTTC,CASSPPTSGSMYEQYF,TRBJ2-7,TRBV18,TRBD2,-
TGTGCCAGCAGTAGGACCGGGACTAGCGCCGGGGAGCTGTTTTTT,CASSRTGTSAGELFF,TRBJ2-2,TRBV2,TRBD2,-
TGTGCCAGCAGCCTTGTGGCGGCGGGAGCTTTCTTT,CASSLVAAGAFF,TRBJ1-1,TRBV7-9,-,-
TGTGCCTGGAGTGTAGGCGGCACAGATACGCAGTATTTT,CAWSVGGTDTQYF,TRBJ2-3,TRBV30,-,-
TGCGCCAGCAACAATCCCGGAGGGGAAGGGACCCAGTACTTC,CASNNPGGEGTQYF,TRBJ2-5,TRBV5-1,-,-
TGTGCCAGCAGTGAAACCACTAGCAACACCGGGGAGCTGTTTTTT,CASSETTSNTGELFF,TRBJ2-2,TRBV2,-,-
TGTGCCAGCTCAACAGGGCAGGGTGAAGCTTTCTTT,CASSTGQGEAFF,TRBJ1-1,TRBV18,-,-
TGCGCCAGCAGCCTAAGACCCCTAGCGGGAAGCACAGATACGCAGTATTTT,CASSLRPLAGSTDTQYF,TRBJ2-3,TRBV4-1,TRBD2,-
TGTGCCAGCACCCGGACAGGGACGGGAAACACCATATATTTT,CASTRTGTGNTIYF,TRBJ1-3,TRBV2,TRBD1,-
TGTGCCTGGAGTGTCAGGGACTTTGAGACCCAGTACTTC,CAWSVRDFETQYF,TRBJ2-5,TRBV30,-,-
TGTGCCAGCAGCCCGGGGCAGGGAAGAGGAAACACCATATATTTT,CASSPGQGRGNTIYF,TRBJ1-3,TRBV5-4,-,-
TGTGCCAGCAGTTACTCGAGCGTCGTCTGGACTGAAGCTTTCTTT,CASSYSSVVWTEAFF,TRBJ1-1,TRBV6-5,-,-
TGTGCCATCAGTGACCGGGCCCGGGGTAACTATGGCTACACCTTC,CAISDRARGNYGYTF,TRBJ1-2,TRBV10-3,-,-
TGTGCCAGCTCACCCCGACAGCGGAGGCTAGCCAAAAACATTCAGTACTTC,CASSPRQRRLAKNIQYF,TRBJ2-4,TRBV18,-,-
TGTGCCAGCTCACCCGTTCTAGCGGGAGGGTCCTACGAGCAGTACTTC,CASSPVLAGGSYEQYF,TRBJ2-7,TRBV18,TRBD2,-
TGTGTCAGAAGCTTTAGTGGGACAAACAATTCACCCCTCCACTTT,CVRSFSGTNNSPLHF,TRBJ1-6,TRBV7-5,-,-
TGTGCCAGCAGCTCGGGGGCAGGGGTTTTTCAGCCCCAGCATTTT,CASSSGAGVFQPQHF,TRBJ1-5,TRBV7-9,-,-
TGTGCCAGCAGCTTTGGTGATCTTGGCAATGAGCAGTTCTTC,CASSFGDLGNEQFF,TRBJ2-1,TRBV11-3,-,-
TGCAGCGCACCTGCCGGGACAGAAGCTTTCTTT,CSAPAGTEAFF,TRBJ1-1,TRBV29-1,-,-
TGTGCCAGCAGCTCGAGAATTGGAAACACCATATATTTT,CASSSRIGNTIYF,TRBJ1-3,TRBV7-2,-,-
TGCGCCAGCAGCTTGGTAGGGGGTAGCCCTCCCTCTGGGGCCAACGTCCTGACTTTC,CASSLVGGSPPSGANVLTF,TRBJ2-6,TRBV5-1,-,-
TGTGCCAGCAGCCAAGACGGGAGAACTGGAAACACCATATATTTT,CASSQDGRTGNTIYF,TRBJ1-3,TRBV14,-,-
TGCGCCAGCAGCACTGGGGACAGCTCAGGCGTCTACAATGAGCAGTTCTTC,CASSTGDSSGVYNEQFF,TRBJ2-1,TRBV5-1,TRBD1,-
TGTGCCAGCAGCTTGGAGGAGGGGCCCATCCAAGAGACCCAGTACTTC,CASSLEEGPIQETQYF,TRBJ2-5,TRBV5-4,-,-
TGCGCCAGCAGAGAGAGGGTCGGGGAGCTGTTTTTT,CASRERVGELFF,TRBJ2-2,TRBV10-2,-,-
TGTGCCAGCACCAAGGACACCTTAAACTATGGCTACACCTTC,CASTKDTLNYGYTF,TRBJ1-2,TRBV2,-,-
TGTGCCAGCAGTGAATCGGGTCGAGGGTACTATCCCTACGAGCAGTACTTC,CASSESGRGYYPYEQYF,TRBJ2-7,TRBV25-1,-,-
TGTGCCAGCAGTGACAGGGGGCTTCTGGATGAAGCTTTCTTT,CASSDRGLLDEAFF,TRBJ1-1,TRBV2,TRBD1,-
TGTGCCAGCTCACCACAATATGAGGGGTCTGAAGCTTTCTTT,CASSPQYEGSEAFF,TRBJ1-1,TRBV18,-,-
TGTGCCAGTAGATTTAGGGGCGGGACTGAAGCTTTCTTT,CASRFRGGTEAFF,TRBJ1-1,TRBV19,-,-
TGTGCCAGTAGTATCACGGGACAGGGGGTTGGACAGCCCCAGCATTTT,CASSITGQGVGQPQHF,TRBJ1-5,TRBV19,TRBD1,-